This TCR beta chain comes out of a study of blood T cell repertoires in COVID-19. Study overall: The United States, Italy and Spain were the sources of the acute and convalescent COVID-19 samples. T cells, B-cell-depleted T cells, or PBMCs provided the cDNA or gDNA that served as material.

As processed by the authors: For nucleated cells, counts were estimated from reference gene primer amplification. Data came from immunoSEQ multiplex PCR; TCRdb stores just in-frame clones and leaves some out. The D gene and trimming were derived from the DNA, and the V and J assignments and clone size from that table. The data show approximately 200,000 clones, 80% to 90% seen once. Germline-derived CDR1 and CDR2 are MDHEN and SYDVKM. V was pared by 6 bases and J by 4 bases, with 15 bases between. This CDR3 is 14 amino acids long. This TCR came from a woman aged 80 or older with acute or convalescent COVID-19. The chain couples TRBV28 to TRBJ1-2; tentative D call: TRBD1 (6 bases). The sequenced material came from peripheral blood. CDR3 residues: CASSRGGVAYGYTF. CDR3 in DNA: TGTGCCAGCAGCCGAGGGGGAGTGGCCTATGGCTACACCTTC.